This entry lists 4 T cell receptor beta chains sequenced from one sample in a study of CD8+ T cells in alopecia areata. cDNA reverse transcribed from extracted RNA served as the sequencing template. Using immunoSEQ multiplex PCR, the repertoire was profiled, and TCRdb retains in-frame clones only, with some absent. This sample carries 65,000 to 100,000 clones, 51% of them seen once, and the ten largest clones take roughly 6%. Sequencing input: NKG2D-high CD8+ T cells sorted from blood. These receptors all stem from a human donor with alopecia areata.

CDR3 in amino acids: CASSPSSYEQYF. CDR3 nucleotides: TGTGCCAGCAGCCCCAGCTCCTACGAGCAGTACTTC. The chain couples TRBV27 to TRBJ2-7, with D unclear. Trimming removed 6 bases at V and 0 bases at J, with 6 bases between. The CDR3 spans 12 residues. The germline gives CDR1 MNHEY, CDR2 SMNVEV (reference sequence).

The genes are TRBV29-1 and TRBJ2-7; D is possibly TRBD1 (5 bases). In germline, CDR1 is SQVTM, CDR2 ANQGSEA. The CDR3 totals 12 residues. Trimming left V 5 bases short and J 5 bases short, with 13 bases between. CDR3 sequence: CSVRQGSDEQYF. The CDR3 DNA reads TGCAGCGTTCGGCAGGGAAGCGACGAGCAGTACTTC.

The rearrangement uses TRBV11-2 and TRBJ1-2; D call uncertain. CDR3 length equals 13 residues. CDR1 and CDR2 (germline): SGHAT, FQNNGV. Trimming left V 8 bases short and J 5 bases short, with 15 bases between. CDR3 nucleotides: TGTGCCAGCGTAGGAGTGGCCTTATATGGCTACACCTTC. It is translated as CASVGVALYGYTF.

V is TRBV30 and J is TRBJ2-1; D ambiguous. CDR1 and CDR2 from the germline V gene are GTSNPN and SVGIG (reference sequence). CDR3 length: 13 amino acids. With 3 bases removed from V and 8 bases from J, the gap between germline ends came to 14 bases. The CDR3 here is CAWSVLPQHEQFF. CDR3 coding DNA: TGTGCCTGGAGCGTACTACCACAGCATGAGCAGTTCTTC.